This entry concerns a single T cell receptor beta chain. CDR3 length: 16 residues. CDR1 SGHRS and CDR2 YFSETQ come from the germline V gene. Unmatched junction bases numbered 9, after V lost 0 bases and J lost 6 bases. This specimen belongs to a study of blood T cell repertoires in COVID-19. This table comes from immunoSEQ multiplex PCR, and its TCRdb copy is limited to in-frame clones, with some not included. The table has about 260,000 clones, around 87% seen once. The receptor's source is a woman in her thirties or forties who had recovered from COVID-19. The sequencing input was peripheral blood. The chain joins TRBV5-1 to TRBJ2-7, with 10 bases lining up with TRBD1. CDR3 protein: CASSLGTGTGVSEQYF. CDR3 coding DNA: TGCGCCAGCAGCTTGGGGACCGGGACAGGGGTTTCCGAGCAGTACTTC.